Below, 3 T cell receptor beta chains from the same sample are listed, as sequenced in a study of T cells after somatic rescue of genetic block. Assay used: immunoSEQ multiplex PCR; TCRdb lists only in-frame clones, some missing. This table has about 88,000 clones, about 90% appearing once. The sequenced sample consisted of peripheral blood mononuclear cells (PBMCs). All receptors come from a woman aged 18-29 years.

The rearrangement joins TRBV11-3 to TRBJ2-5, with a tentative D call TRBD1 (6 bases). The V gene's germline CDR1 is SGHNT and CDR2 YENEEA. CDR3 length: 15 residues. With 6 bases removed from V and 5 bases from J, the gap between germline ends came to 19 bases. The DNA of the CDR3 is TGTGCCAGCAGGTCAAGGACAGACAGAGGGGAGACCCAGTACTTC. Translated: CASRSRTDRGETQYF.

This clone was seen a handful of times. The chain uses TRBV5-1 and TRBJ1-2; unclear D gene. The V and J ends lost 2 bases and 4 bases respectively, with 9 bases between them. Germline CDR1 reads SGHRS; CDR2 reads YFSETQ. This CDR3 is 13 amino acids long. The DNA for the CDR3 is TGCGCCAGCAGCTTTGGGCCAACCTATGGCTACACCTTC. Residues: CASSFGPTYGYTF.

V is TRBV5-1 and J is TRBJ2-2; TRBD2 might be the D (5 bases). V dropped 4 bases and J dropped 1 base, with 23 bases sitting between them. This CDR3 has 19 residues. The germline V gene encodes CDR1 SGHRS and CDR2 YFSETQ. The CDR3 DNA is TGCGCCAGCAGCCCGGCGGGCGGCAGGCCCATATTGAACACCGGGGAGCTGTTTTTT. Translation: CASSPAGGRPILNTGELFF.